This entry lists 13 T cell receptor beta chains sequenced from one sample in a study of T cell changes during pregnancy in multiple sclerosis. Clones were sequenced by immunoSEQ multiplex PCR, and TCRdb holds only the in-frame ones, with some missing. The sample records about 51,000 clones, 85% to 95% being singletons. The source was CD4+ T cells from peripheral blood mononuclear cells, collected in the second trimester of pregnancy. Receptors originate from a female donor with multiple sclerosis, enrolled in a pregnancy study.

The chain has TRBV14 and TRBJ1-2, with TRBD1 identical over 10 bases. The CDR3 spans 14 residues. The germline V gene encodes CDR1 SGHDN and CDR2 FVKESK. Trimming took 6 bases from V and 7 from J; bases not matched to a gene: 8. The CDR3 sequence is CASRKTGGRGGYTF. In DNA form, the CDR3 reads TGTGCCAGCAGGAAGACAGGGGGCCGGGGTGGCTACACCTTC.

V usage is TRBV21-1 and J usage is TRBJ1-6; the listed D gene, TRBD1, was not tested against the DNA. TRBV21-1 corresponds to a pseudogene. The CDR3 is 18 amino acids. The CDR3 here is CASSLKGSTGAYNSPLHF. The CDR3, as DNA: TGTGCCAGCAGCTTAAAAGGGAGTACAGGGGCCTATAATTCACCCCTCCACTTT.

The CDR3, as DNA: TGTGCCAGCAGCCTGGGACAGGAAATCTACGAGCAGTACTTC. This sequence encodes CASSLGQEIYEQYF. The chain combines TRBV5-6 with TRBJ2-7, with TRBD1 matching over 8 bases. Germline trimming cut 4 bases from V and 3 bases from J; bases unmatched to any gene: 6. Germline assignment: CDR1 SGHDT and CDR2 YYEEEE. The CDR3 is 14 residues long.

The rearrangement uses TRBV15 and TRBJ2-3; 7 nucleotides align to TRBD1. The CDR3 totals 18 residues. Losses at the gene ends were 0 bases for V and 2 bases for J; bases not matched to a gene: 11. In germline, CDR1 is LNHNV, CDR2 YYDKDF (reference sequence). The CDR3 sequence is CATSRDLVGQTLTDTQYF. CDR3 sequence (DNA): TGTGCCACCAGCAGAGATCTAGTGGGACAGACACTCACAGATACGCAGTATTTT.

The chain employs TRBV18 and TRBJ2-3; 11 positions agree with TRBD2. The CDR3 is made up of 16 amino acids. The germline V gene encodes CDR1 KGHSH and CDR2 LQKENI. Trimming removed 4 bases from V and 6 bases from J; junction bases left unmatched: 9. The CDR3 loop is CASSRPSGGSLDTQYF. The CDR3 coding sequence is TGTGCCAGCTCACGACCTAGCGGGGGGTCCCTTGATACGCAGTATTTT.

CDR3 coding DNA: TGTGCCAGCAGCGAATCTAGCGAAGATACGCAGTATTTT. The encoded protein is CASSESSEDTQYF. The chain couples TRBV9 to TRBJ2-3; a weak D match, TRBD2 (6 bases). Trimming removed 3 bases from V and 5 bases from J, with 10 bases in between. The CDR3 is 13 residues long. Per the germline V gene, CDR1 is SGDLS and CDR2 is YYNGEE.

V usage is TRBV4-2 and J usage is TRBJ1-4; 9 bases line up with TRBD1. Germline trimming cut 8 bases from V and 6 bases from J; bases unmatched to any gene: 7. This CDR3 comprises 14 residues. Germline V lookup: CDR1 LGHNA, CDR2 YNFKEQ. Written as DNA, the CDR3 is TGTGCCAGCGGACGGGGACAGGGCCATGAAAAACTGTTTTTT. This translates into CASGRGQGHEKLFF.

V usage is TRBV9 and J usage is TRBJ2-5; 9 bases map to TRBD2. Germline assignment: CDR1 SGDLS and CDR2 YYNGEE. The CDR3 covers 16 residues. Trimming took 3 bases from V and 5 from J; bases not matched to a gene: 11. The CDR3: CASSASLAGGPETQYF. The DNA for the CDR3 is TGTGCCAGCAGCGCATCTTTGGCGGGGGGGCCCGAGACCCAGTACTTC. Looking up the rest from reference TRBV9 and TRBJ2-5 gives the full variable domain: DSGVTQTPKHLITATGQRVTLRCSPRSGDLSVYWYQQSLDQGLQFLIQYYNGEERAKGNILERFSAQQFPDLHSELNLSSLELGDSALYFCASSASLAGGPETQYFGPGTRLLVL.

The rearrangement links TRBV9 to TRBJ2-7; tentatively, D is TRBD2 (5 bases). The germline CDR1 and CDR2 sequences are SGDLS and YYNGEE. The CDR3 spans 14 residues. V was shortened by 4 bases and J by 1 base, with 12 bases between the two germline ends. The CDR3 protein is CASSPSTTSYEQYF. In nucleotides, the CDR3 is TGTGCCAGCAGCCCCTCGACTACATCCTACGAGCAGTACTTC. The full variable domain, in which reference TRBV9 and TRBJ2-7 provide the parts outside the CDR3, is DSGVTQTPKHLITATGQRVTLRCSPRSGDLSVYWYQQSLDQGLQFLIQYYNGEERAKGNILERFSAQQFPDLHSELNLSSLELGDSALYFCASSPSTTSYEQYFGPGTRLTVT.

Remarks on this clone: Other DNA sequences in the same sample also yield this CDR3. This rearrangement joins TRBV11-2 to TRBJ1-2; perhaps TRBD1 as D (5 bases). Germline V gene data show CDR1 as SGHAT and CDR2 as FQNNGV. The V end was cut by 0 bases, the J end by 3 bases, with 5 bases between. The CDR3 contains 13 residues. CDR3 nucleotide sequence: TGTGCCAGCAGCTTAGACAGGGACTATGGCTACACCTTC. This translates into CASSLDRDYGYTF.

The chain links TRBV5-4 to TRBJ2-1; 12 nucleotides align to TRBD2. Germline loops: CDR1 SGHNT, CDR2 YYREEE (reference sequence). V was clipped by 4 bases and J by 0 bases; unmatched bases: 5. The CDR3 loop spans 17 amino acids. The CDR3, as DNA: TGTGCCAGCAGCGGGACTAGCGGGCCACTCTCCTACAATGAGCAGTTCTTC. Encoded protein: CASSGTSGPLSYNEQFF. Combining the CDR3 with reference TRBV5-4 and TRBJ2-1 gives the whole variable domain ETGVTQSPTHLIKTRGQQVTLRCSSQSGHNTVSWYQQALGQGPQFIFQYYREEENGRGNFPPRFSGLQFPNYSSELNVNALELDDSALYLCASSGTSGPLSYNEQFFGPGTRLTVL.

The chain recombines TRBV10-3 with TRBJ2-2, with 7 bases lining up with TRBD1. Germline assignment: CDR1 ENHRY and CDR2 SYGVKD. The CDR3 extends over 15 amino acids. The J segment lost 3 bases and the V segment lost 8 bases, leaving 9 bases of the junction unmatched. The CDR3 DNA reads TGTGCCATCGGCCCCGGGACAGTTTACACCGGGGAGCTGTTTTTT. Protein: CAIGPGTVYTGELFF.

V and J are TRBV6-5 and TRBJ1-2; tentatively, D is TRBD1 (6 bases). The CDR3 contains 15 residues. From germline, CDR1 is MNHEY and CDR2 SVGAGI. V lost 5 bases and J 3 bases, leaving 16 bases between the germline ends. CDR3: CASSRTAGSHYGYTF. The CDR3 DNA reads TGTGCCAGCAGTCGGACAGCCGGGTCTCACTATGGCTACACCTTC.